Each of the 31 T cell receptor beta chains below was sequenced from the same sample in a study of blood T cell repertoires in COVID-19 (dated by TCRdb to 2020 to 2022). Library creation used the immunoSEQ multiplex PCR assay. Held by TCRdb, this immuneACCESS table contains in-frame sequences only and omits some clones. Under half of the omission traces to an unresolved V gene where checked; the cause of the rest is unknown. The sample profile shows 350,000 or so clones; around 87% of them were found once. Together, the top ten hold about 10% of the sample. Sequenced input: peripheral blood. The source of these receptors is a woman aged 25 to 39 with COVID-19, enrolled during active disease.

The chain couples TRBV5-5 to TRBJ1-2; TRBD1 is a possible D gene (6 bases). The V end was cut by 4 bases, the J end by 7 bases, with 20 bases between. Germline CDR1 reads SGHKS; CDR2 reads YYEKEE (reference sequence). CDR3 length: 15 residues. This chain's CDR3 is CASSLDSQPVRGYTF. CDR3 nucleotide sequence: TGTGCCAGCAGCCTGGACAGCCAACCAGTTCGTGGCTACACCTTC.

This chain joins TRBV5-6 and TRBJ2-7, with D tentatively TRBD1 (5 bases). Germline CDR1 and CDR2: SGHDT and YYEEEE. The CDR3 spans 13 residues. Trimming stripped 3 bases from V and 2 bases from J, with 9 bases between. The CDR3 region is CASSSRETYEQYF. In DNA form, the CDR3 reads TGTGCCAGCAGCTCCAGGGAAACCTACGAGCAGTACTTC.

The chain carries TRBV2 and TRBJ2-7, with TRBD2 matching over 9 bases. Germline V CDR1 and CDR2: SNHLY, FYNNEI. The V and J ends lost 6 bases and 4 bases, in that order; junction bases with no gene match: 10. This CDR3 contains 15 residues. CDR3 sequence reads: CASSPLAAGGYEQYF. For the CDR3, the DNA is TGTGCCAGCAGCCCCTTAGCGGCGGGAGGGTACGAGCAGTACTTC.

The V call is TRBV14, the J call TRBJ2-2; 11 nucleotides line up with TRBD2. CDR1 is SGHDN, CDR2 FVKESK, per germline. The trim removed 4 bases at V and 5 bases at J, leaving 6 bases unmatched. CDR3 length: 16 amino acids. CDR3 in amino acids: CASSRTSGSGTGELFF. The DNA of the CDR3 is TGTGCCAGCAGCCGAACTAGCGGGAGCGGAACCGGGGAGCTGTTTTTT.

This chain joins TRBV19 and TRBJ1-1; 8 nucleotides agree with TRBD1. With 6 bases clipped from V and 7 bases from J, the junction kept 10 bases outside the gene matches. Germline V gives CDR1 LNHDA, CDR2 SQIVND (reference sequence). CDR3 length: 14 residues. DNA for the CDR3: TGTGCCAGTAGGGCGGGACAGGCAGTAGGTGAAGCTTTCTTT. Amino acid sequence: CASRAGQAVGEAFF. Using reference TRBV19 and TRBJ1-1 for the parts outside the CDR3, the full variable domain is DGGITQSPKYLFRKEGQNVTLSCEQNLNHDAMYWYRQDPGQGLRLIYYSQIVNDFQKGDIAEGYSVSREKKESFPLTVTSAQKNPTAFYLCASRAGQAVGEAFFGQGTRLTVV.

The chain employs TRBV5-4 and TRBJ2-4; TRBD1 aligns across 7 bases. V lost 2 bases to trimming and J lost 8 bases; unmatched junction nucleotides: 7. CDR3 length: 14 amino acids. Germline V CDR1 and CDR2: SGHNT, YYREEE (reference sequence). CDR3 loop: CASSFDTGADIQYF. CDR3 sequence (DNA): TGTGCCAGCAGCTTTGATACAGGGGCGGACATTCAGTACTTC.

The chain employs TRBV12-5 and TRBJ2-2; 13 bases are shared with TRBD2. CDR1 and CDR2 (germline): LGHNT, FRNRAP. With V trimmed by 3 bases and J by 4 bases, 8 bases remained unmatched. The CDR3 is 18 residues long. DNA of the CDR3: TGTGCTAGTGGTTTAACTAGCGGGAGGGAAATTGGCACCGGGGAGCTGTTTTTT. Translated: CASGLTSGREIGTGELFF.

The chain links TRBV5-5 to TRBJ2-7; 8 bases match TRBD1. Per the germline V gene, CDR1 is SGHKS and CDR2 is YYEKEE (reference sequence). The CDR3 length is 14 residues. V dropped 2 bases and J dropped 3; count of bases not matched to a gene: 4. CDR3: CASSFTGGNYEQYF. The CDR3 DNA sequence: TGTGCCAGCAGCTTTACAGGGGGGAACTACGAGCAGTACTTC. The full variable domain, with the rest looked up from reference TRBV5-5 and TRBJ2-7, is DAGVTQSPTHLIKTRGQQVTLRCSPISGHKSVSWYQQVLGQGPQFIFQYYEKEERGRGNFPDRFSARQFPNYSSELNVNALLLGDSALYLCASSFTGGNYEQYFGPGTRLTVT.

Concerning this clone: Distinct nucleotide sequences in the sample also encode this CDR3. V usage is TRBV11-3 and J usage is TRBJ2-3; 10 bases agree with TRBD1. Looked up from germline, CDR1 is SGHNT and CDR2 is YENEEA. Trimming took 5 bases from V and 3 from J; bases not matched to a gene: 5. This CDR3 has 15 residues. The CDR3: CASSPRQGATDTQYF. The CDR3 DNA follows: TGTGCCAGCAGCCCCAGACAGGGGGCTACAGATACGCAGTATTTT.

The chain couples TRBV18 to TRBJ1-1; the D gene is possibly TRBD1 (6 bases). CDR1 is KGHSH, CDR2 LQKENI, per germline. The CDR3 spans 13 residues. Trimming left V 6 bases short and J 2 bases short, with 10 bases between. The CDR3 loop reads CASSTDRNTEAFF. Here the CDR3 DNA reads TGTGCCAGCTCTACGGACAGAAACACTGAAGCTTTCTTT. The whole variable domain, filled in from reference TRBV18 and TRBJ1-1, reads NAGVMQNPRHLVRRRGQEARLRCSPMKGHSHVYWYRQLPEEGLKFMVYLQKENIIDESGMPKERFSAEFPKEGPSILRIQQVVRGDSAAYFCASSTDRNTEAFFGQGTRLTVV.

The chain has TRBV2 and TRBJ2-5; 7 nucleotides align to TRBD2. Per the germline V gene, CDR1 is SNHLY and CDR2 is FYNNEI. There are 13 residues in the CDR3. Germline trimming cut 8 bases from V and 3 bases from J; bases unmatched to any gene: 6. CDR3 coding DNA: TGTGCCAGCGAGCGGGATGTTAAAGAGACCCAGTACTTC. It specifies CASERDVKETQYF.

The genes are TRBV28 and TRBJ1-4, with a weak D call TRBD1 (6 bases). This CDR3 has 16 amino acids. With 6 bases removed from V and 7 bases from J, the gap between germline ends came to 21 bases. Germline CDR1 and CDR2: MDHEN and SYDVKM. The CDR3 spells CASSSPWAGEIEKLFF. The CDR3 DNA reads TGTGCCAGCAGCTCTCCCTGGGCAGGGGAAATTGAAAAACTGTTTTTT.

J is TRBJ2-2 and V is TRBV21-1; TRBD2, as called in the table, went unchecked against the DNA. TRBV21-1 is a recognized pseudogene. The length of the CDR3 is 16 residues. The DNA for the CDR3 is TGTGCCAGCAGCAAATCAGCGGGCTCGAACACCGGGGAGCTGTTTTTT. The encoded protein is CASSKSAGSNTGELFF.

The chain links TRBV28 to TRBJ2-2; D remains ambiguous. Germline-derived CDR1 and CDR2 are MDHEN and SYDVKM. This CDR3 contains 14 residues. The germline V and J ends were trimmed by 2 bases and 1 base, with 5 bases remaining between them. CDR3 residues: CASSLGLNTGELFF. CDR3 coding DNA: TGTGCCAGCAGTTTAGGGCTGAACACCGGGGAGCTGTTTTTT.

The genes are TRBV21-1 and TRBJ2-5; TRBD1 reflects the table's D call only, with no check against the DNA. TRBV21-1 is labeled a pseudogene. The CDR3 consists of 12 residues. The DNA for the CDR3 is TGTGCCAGCATAGCAGGGCGGGAGACCCAGTACTTC. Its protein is CASIAGRETQYF.

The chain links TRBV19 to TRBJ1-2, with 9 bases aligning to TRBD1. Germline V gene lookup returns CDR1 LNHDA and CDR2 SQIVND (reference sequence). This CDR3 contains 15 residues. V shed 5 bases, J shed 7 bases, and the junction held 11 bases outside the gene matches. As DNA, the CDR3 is TGTGCCAGTAGTTCGGAAACAGGGGGCCTTACTGGCTACACCTTC. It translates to CASSSETGGLTGYTF. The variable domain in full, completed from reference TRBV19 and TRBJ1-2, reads DGGITQSPKYLFRKEGQNVTLSCEQNLNHDAMYWYRQDPGQGLRLIYYSQIVNDFQKGDIAEGYSVSREKKESFPLTVTSAQKNPTAFYLCASSSETGGLTGYTFGSGTRLTVV.

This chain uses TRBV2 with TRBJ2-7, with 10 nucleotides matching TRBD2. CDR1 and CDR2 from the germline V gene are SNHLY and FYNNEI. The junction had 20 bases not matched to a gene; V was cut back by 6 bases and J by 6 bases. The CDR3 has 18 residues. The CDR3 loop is CASSDSRSLAGTTGEQYF. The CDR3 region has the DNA TGTGCCAGCAGCGATTCACGCTCACTAGCGGGAACAACGGGCGAGCAGTACTTC.

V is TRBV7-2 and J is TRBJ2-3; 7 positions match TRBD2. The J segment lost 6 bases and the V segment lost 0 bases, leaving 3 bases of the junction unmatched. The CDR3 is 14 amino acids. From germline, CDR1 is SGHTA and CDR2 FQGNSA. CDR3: CASSLAGGVDTQYF. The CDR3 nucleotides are TGTGCCAGCAGCTTAGCGGGAGGGGTCGATACGCAGTATTTT.

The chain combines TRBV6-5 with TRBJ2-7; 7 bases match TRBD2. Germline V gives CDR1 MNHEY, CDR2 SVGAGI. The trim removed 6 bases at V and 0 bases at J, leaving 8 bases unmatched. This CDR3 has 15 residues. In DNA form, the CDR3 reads TGTGCCAGCAGCCGGAGCGGGATGAGCTCCTACGAGCAGTACTTC. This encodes CASSRSGMSSYEQYF.

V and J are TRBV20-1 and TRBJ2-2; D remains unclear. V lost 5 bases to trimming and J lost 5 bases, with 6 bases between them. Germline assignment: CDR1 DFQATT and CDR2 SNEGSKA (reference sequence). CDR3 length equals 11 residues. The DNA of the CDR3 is TGCAGTGCTGGGCAGACCGGGGAGCTGTTTTTT. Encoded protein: CSAGQTGELFF.

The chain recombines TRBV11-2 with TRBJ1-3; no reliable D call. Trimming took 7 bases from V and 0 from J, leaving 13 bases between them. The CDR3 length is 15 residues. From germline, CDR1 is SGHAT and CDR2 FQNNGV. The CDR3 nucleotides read TGTGCCAGCACCAGAGACTCCAACTCTGGAAACACCATATATTTT. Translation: CASTRDSNSGNTIYF.

The DNA of the CDR3 is TGTGCCAGCAGCTTGGTCGGCGGGAGGGTTGGCACCGGGGAGCTGTTTTTT. Its translation: CASSLVGGRVGTGELFF. The chain is built from TRBV7-3 and TRBJ2-2; 9 bases fit TRBD2. The CDR3 length is 17 residues. Germline loops: CDR1 SGHTA, CDR2 FQGTGA. J gave up 4 bases and V 3 bases, and 9 bases lay outside the gene matches. Together with reference TRBV7-3 and TRBJ2-2, the CDR3 gives the full variable domain: GAGVSQTPSNKVTEKGKYVELRCDPISGHTALYWYRQSLGQGPEFLIYFQGTGAADDSGLPNDRFFAVRPEGSVSTLKIQRTERGDSAVYLCASSLVGGRVGTGELFFGEGSRLTVL.

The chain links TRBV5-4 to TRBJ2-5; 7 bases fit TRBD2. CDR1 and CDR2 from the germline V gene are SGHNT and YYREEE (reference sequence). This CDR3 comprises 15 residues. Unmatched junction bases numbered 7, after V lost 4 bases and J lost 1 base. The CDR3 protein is CASSPAGTSQETQYF. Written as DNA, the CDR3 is TGTGCCAGCAGCCCAGCGGGAACCAGCCAAGAGACCCAGTACTTC.

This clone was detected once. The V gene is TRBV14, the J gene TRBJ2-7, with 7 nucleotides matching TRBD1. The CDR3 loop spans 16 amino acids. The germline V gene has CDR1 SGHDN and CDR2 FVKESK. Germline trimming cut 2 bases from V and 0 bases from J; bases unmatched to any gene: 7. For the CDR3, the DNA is TGTGCCAGCAGCCAATCCCTGGGACAGAGCTCCTACGAGCAGTACTTC. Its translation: CASSQSLGQSSYEQYF. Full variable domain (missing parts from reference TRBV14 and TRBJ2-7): EAGVTQFPSHSVIEKGQTVTLRCDPISGHDNLYWYRRVMGKEIKFLLHFVKESKQDESGMPNNRFLAERTGGTYSTLKVQPAELEDSGVYFCASSQSLGQSSYEQYFGPGTRLTVT.

The chain's CDR3 is CASRWDRASMNEQFF. DNA for the CDR3: TGCGCCAGCAGATGGGACAGGGCGAGTATGAATGAGCAGTTCTTC. The chain carries TRBV5-1 and TRBJ2-1; TRBD1 agrees at 9 bases. Germline CDR1 SGHRS, CDR2 YFSETQ. The CDR3 runs to 15 residues. V lost 5 bases and J lost 7; bases outside the gene matches: 10.

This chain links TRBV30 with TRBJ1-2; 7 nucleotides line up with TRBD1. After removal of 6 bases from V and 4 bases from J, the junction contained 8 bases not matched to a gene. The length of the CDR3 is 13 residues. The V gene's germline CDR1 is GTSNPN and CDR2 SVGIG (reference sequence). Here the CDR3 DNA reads TGTGCCTGCTGCGACAGGGACGGCTATGGCTACACCTTC. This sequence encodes CACCDRDGYGYTF.

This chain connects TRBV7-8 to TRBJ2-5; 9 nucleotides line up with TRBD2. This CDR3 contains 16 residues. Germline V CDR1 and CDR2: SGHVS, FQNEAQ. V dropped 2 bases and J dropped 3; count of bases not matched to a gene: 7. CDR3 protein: CASSLHLAGRKETQYF. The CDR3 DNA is TGTGCCAGCAGCTTACATCTAGCGGGGAGGAAAGAGACCCAGTACTTC.

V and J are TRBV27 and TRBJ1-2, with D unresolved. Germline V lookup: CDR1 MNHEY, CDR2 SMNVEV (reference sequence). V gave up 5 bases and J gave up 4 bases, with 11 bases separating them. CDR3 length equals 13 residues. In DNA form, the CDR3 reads TGTGCCAGCAGTCAAGGGCGGGTCTATGGCTACACCTTC. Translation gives CASSQGRVYGYTF.

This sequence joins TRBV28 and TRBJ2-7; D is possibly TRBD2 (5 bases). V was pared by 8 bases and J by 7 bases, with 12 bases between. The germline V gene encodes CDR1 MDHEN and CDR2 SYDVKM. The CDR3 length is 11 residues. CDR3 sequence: CASSRAREQYF. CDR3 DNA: TGTGCCAGCTCGCGGGCGAGGGAGCAGTACTTC.

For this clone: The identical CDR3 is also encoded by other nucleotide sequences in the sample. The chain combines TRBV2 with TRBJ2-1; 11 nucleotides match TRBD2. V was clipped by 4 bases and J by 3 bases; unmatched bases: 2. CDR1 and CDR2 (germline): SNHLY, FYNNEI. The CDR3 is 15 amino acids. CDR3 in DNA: TGTGCCAGCAGTGCCACTAGCGGGAGCTACAATGAGCAGTTCTTC. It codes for CASSATSGSYNEQFF.

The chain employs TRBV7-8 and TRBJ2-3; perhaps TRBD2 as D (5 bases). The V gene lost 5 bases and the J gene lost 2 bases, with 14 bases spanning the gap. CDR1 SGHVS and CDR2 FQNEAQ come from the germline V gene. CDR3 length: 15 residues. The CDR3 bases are TGTGCCAGCAGCCCCCGAGGGCCATCCACAGATACGCAGTATTTT. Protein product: CASSPRGPSTDTQYF. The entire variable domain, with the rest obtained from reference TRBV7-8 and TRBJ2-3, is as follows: GAGVSQSPRYKVAKRGQDVALRCDPISGHVSLFWYQQALGQGPEFLTYFQNEAQLDKSGLPSDRFFAERPEGSVSTLKIQRTQQEDSAVYLCASSPRGPSTDTQYFGPGTRLTVL.